This T cell receptor (beta chain) originates from a study of shared clonotypes between healthy human individuals. Study observations and caveats: What rarefaction showed was incomplete sorted-subset sequencing despite large depth. Represented diversity (both genetic and exposure-history) was limited by the small number of donors.

A word on this clone: Its target is unknown.

Every subset had its genomic DNA shared out evenly among several immunoSEQ plates. Methods used by the authors: With immunoSEQ giving junction-only sequences and no quality scores, filtering differed. This table comes from immunoSEQ multiplex PCR, and its TCRdb copy is limited to in-frame clones, with some not included. The V and J calls and clone size come from that table; D and trimming were worked out from the DNA. The sample includes about 2.4 million clones, roughly 93% of them seen just once. V gave up 1 base and J gave up 1 base, with 4 bases separating them. Germline V gene lookup returns CDR1 LNHDA and CDR2 SQIVND (reference sequence). This CDR3 has 14 residues.

The rearrangement joins TRBV19 to TRBJ2-2; no clear D. Material: naive CD4+ T cells from PBMCs. Subset denoted: CD45RA+ positively selected. This clonotype was sampled from a man between 18 and 35 years old in good health. Some clones in this sample may be carry-over from other donors' samples. The CDR3 spells CASSIVENTGELFF. The CDR3 DNA follows: TGTGCCAGTAGTATAGTTGAGAACACCGGGGAGCTGTTTTTT.